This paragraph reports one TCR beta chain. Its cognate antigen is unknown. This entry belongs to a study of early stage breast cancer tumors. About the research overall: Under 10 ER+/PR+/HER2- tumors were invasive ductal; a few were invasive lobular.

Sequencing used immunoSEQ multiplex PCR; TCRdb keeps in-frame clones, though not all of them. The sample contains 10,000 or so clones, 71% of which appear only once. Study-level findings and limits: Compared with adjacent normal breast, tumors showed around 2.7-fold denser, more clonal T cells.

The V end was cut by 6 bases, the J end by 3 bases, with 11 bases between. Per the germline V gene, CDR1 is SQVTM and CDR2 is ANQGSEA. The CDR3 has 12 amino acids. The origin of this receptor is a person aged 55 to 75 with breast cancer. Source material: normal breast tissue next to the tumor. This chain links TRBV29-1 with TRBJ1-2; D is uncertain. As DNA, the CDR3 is TGCAGCGTCCCACATGGTCACTATGGCTACACCTTC. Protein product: CSVPHGHYGYTF.